A selection of T cell receptor beta chains follows, all from one sample in a study of T cell repertoires in cytomegalovirus infection. For these TCRs, the target antigens are not known. TCRdb reprocessed the reads via MiXCR and lists one record per CDR3 protein. The sample lists 450,000 to 600,000 distinct CDR3 sequences; 25% to 35% were seen once. Specimen: cultured PBMCs, collected from culture after CMV antigen stimulation. Every receptor here comes from a human donor in good health (CMV status not recorded). Some clones in this sample may be carry-over from other donors' samples. The CDR3 runs from the conserved cysteine through the conserved F or W. Fields, in order: D gene, J gene, clone size, V gene, CDR3 DNA, CDR3 protein. A D gene is named only where the DNA matches it firmly. Clone size is given for some rows only: seen once, a few or many times, or a class if the clone is expanded.

>-|TRBJ2-4|-|TRBV4-1
TGCGCCAGCGCAGGCTTAGGCGAAGGACTAGCCAAAAACATTCAGTACTTC
CASAGLGEGLAKNIQYF
>TRBD2|TRBJ2-1|once|TRBV7-2
TGTGCCAGCGAGCGGGACCTCTCCTACAATGAGCAGTTCTTC
CASERDLSYNEQFF
>-|TRBJ2-1|few|TRBV7-8
TGTGCCAGCAGCTCGTTTAACTCCTACAATGAGCAGTTCTTC
CASSSFNSYNEQFF
>-|TRBJ1-2|-|TRBV27
TGTGCCAGCAGTGACGGACAAGCCTATGGCTACACCTTC
CASSDGQAYGYTF
>TRBD2|TRBJ2-1|-|TRBV7-6
TGTGCCAGCAGGCGGGCGCGGGAGTTGTGGGCGCTGAGCTCCTACAATGAGCAGTTCTTC
CASRRARELWALSSYNEQFF
>-|TRBJ1-2|-|TRBV7-6
TGTGCCAGCAGCTTAGCATCCCCACGCGGTGGCTACACCTTC
CASSLASPRGGYTF
>-|TRBJ2-7|few|TRBV7-2
TGTGCCAGCAGCTCCACCCCCGGGAGCTCCTACGAGCAGTACTTC
CASSSTPGSSYEQYF
>-|TRBJ1-2|-|TRBV4-2
TGTGCCAGCAGCCAGGCCACGTGGACCTCTTTC
CASSQATWTSF
>-|TRBJ1-5|-|TRBV12-3/TRBV12-4
TGTGCCAGCAGTTTTGGACAGAGCAGTCAGCCCCAGCATTTT
CASSFGQSSQPQHF
>-|TRBJ1-2|-|TRBV5-4
TGTGCCAGCAGTGGGGCAATTACTAACTATGGCTACACCTTC
CASSGAITNYGYTF
>-|TRBJ1-5|few|TRBV12-5
TGTGCTAGTGGCTCCAGTGGCAATCAGCCCCAGCATTTT
CASGSSGNQPQHF